A single sample is the source of the 7 T cell receptor beta chains below, sequenced in a study of T cells after posttransplantation cyclophosphamide. Sequenced by immunoSEQ multiplex PCR; TCRdb stores in-frame clones only, minus some. The sample records several thousand clones, roughly 90% being singletons. Cyclophosphamide on days +3 and +4 followed busulfan-fludarabine conditioning and a marrow graft. The material was CD4+ T cells sorted from blood, obtained around 1,500 days after allogeneic stem cell transplant with posttransplant cyclophosphamide. The receptor source for this set is a female patient in her forties or fifties who received an allogeneic stem cell transplant from a related donor, was CMV-positive, and had no GVHD. Part of the T cells may come from the graft donor.

The rearrangement links TRBV7-9 to TRBJ2-3, with TRBD2 identical over 7 bases. From germline, CDR1 is SEHNR and CDR2 FQNEAQ (reference sequence). The CDR3 is 13 amino acids. J lost 4 bases, V lost 3 bases, and 1 base had no gene match. The CDR3 nucleotides are TGTGCCAGCAGCTTTCGGGGGGCAGATACGCAGTATTTT. The encoded protein is CASSFRGADTQYF.

This chain uses TRBV11-3 with TRBJ1-1, with TRBD1 as a possible D gene (5 bases). V dropped 5 bases and J dropped 2 bases, with 9 bases sitting between them. The germline CDR1 and CDR2 sequences are SGHNT and YENEEA. The CDR3 runs to 13 residues. CDR3 DNA sequence: TGTGCCAGCAGCCGGGACTTAAACACTGAAGCTTTCTTT. Translating gives CASSRDLNTEAFF.

The rearrangement uses TRBV4-3 and TRBJ1-2; D remains unclear. The V and J ends lost 1 base and 3 bases respectively, with 6 bases between them. Germline V gives CDR1 LGHNA, CDR2 YSLEER. The CDR3 has 13 residues. CDR3 residues: CASSQGGYYGYTF. The DNA for the CDR3 is TGCGCCAGCAGCCAAGGAGGGTACTATGGCTACACCTTC.

J is TRBJ1-2 and V is TRBV28; tentative D call: TRBD1 (6 bases). This CDR3 contains 15 residues. In germline, CDR1 is MDHEN, CDR2 SYDVKM. V lost 3 bases, J lost 5 bases, and 16 bases lay in between. CDR3 loop: CASSLGGAGVYGYTF. The CDR3 DNA reads as TGTGCCAGCAGTTTGGGGGGGGCGGGAGTATATGGCTACACCTTC.

The chain recombines TRBV10-1 with TRBJ2-3; D is undetermined. Trimming removed 7 bases from V and 1 base from J, with 9 bases in between. The CDR3 loop spans 13 amino acids. The V gene's germline CDR1 is WNHNN and CDR2 SYGVQD (reference sequence). CDR3 amino acids: CASNLDRTDTQYF. In DNA, the CDR3 is TGCGCCAGCAACCTAGACCGCACAGATACGCAGTATTTT.

This chain links TRBV30 with TRBJ2-7, with 7 bases fitting TRBD1. Looked up from germline, CDR1 is GTSNPN and CDR2 is SVGIG (reference sequence). J was trimmed by 3 bases and V by 4 bases; bases with no gene match: 3. This CDR3 is 12 amino acids long. CDR3 nucleotides: TGTGCCTGGAAGGCAGGGGGCTACGAGCAGTACTTC. Protein: CAWKAGGYEQYF.

V usage is TRBV7-9 and J usage is TRBJ2-1; 7 bases line up with TRBD2. This CDR3 has 15 amino acids. Germline V gene sequence: CDR1 SEHNR, CDR2 FQNEAQ (reference sequence). Losses at the gene ends were 0 bases for V and 3 bases for J; bases not matched to a gene: 2. CDR3 bases: TGTGCCAGCAGCTTAGCGAGCGGGAACTACAATGAGCAGTTCTTC. Residues: CASSLASGNYNEQFF.